Each of the 19 T cell receptor beta chains below was sequenced from the same sample in a study of T-cell reconstitution after alpha-beta-depleted transplantation in children. Unique molecular identifiers were incorporated into the prepared TCRbeta library. TCRdb independently ran MiXCR on the PCR reads; one entry per CDR3 protein. Of roughly 180,000 distinct CDR3 sequences listed, 13% to 15% are singletons. The sequencing here drew on PBMCs from the stem cell graft donor, taken from the stem cell graft. Receptor source: a human donor who donated a stem cell graft to a child with acute lymphoblastic leukemia.

V is TRBV6-5 and J is TRBJ1-3; D is uncertain. CDR1 and CDR2 (germline): MNHEY, SVGAGI. The CDR3 runs 16 residues. The V end lost 3 bases, the J end lost 0 bases, and 12 bases lay between the germline ends. In DNA form, the CDR3 reads TGTGCCAGCAGTTATTCCCAACACCGCTCTGGAAACACCATATATTTT. It yields the protein CASSYSQHRSGNTIYF.

This clonotype was recorded at least ten times. The V and J genes are TRBV5-1 and TRBJ2-4, with D possibly being TRBD1 (5 bases). From germline, CDR1 is SGHRS and CDR2 YFSETQ. This CDR3 contains 17 residues. Trimming removed 1 base at V and 0 bases at J, with 14 bases between. This chain's CDR3 is CASSLRQLFLAKNIQYF. The CDR3 DNA follows: TGCGCCAGCAGCTTGAGACAGCTATTTCTAGCCAAAAACATTCAGTACTTC.

This sequence joins TRBV12-3 or TRBV12-4 and TRBJ1-2, with D perhaps matching TRBD1 (6 bases). This CDR3 is 17 amino acids long. V was cut by 3 bases and J by 0 bases, with 17 bases left in between. The CDR3 region is CASSFWSGASANYGYTF. CDR3 in DNA: TGTGCCAGCAGTTTCTGGTCAGGGGCTTCAGCTAACTATGGCTACACCTTC.

This clonotype was counted many times. The genes are TRBV20-1 and TRBJ2-3; D is undetermined. V gave up 3 bases and J gave up 1 base, with 8 bases separating them. Germline-derived CDR1 and CDR2 are DFQATT and SNEGSKA (reference sequence). The CDR3 has 13 residues. DNA for the CDR3: TGCAGTGCTAGGGGCGATGGCACAGATACGCAGTATTTT. Its translation: CSARGDGTDTQYF.

This chain links TRBV5-1 with TRBJ2-3; D may be TRBD1 or TRBD2 (6 bases each). Between the trimmed V and J ends, which lost 3 bases and 1 base, there was a span of 12 bases. The germline CDR1 and CDR2 sequences are SGHRS and YFSETQ. The CDR3 sequence is 15 residues long. CDR3 loop: CASSSEGGGTDTQYF. CDR3 nucleotides: TGCGCCAGCAGCTCGGAGGGGGGAGGCACAGATACGCAGTATTTT.

The sample holds many counts of this clonotype. The chain uses TRBV14 and TRBJ1-2; no reliable D call. CDR1 and CDR2 (germline): SGHDN, FVKESK. The CDR3 totals 13 residues. Trimming left V 0 bases short and J 4 bases short, with 6 bases between. The CDR3 DNA reads TGTGCCAGCAGCCAAGATATAGCCTATGGCTACACCTTC. Translating gives CASSQDIAYGYTF.

The chain has TRBV27 and TRBJ2-1; D uncertain. The CDR3 length is 13 residues. The germline CDR1 and CDR2 sequences are MNHEY and SMNVEV (reference sequence). The V end lost 3 bases, the J end lost 13 bases, and 16 bases lay between the germline ends. Here the CDR3 reads CASSFSFRAQQFF. The CDR3 region has the DNA TGTGCCAGCAGTTTCAGCTTCCGGGCTCAACAGTTCTTC.

The sample holds many counts of this clonotype. The rearrangement joins TRBV12-3 or TRBV12-4 to TRBJ2-7, with D tentatively TRBD2 (5 bases). V was shortened by 7 bases and J by 4 bases, with 14 bases between the two germline ends. This CDR3 contains 13 residues. The CDR3: CASTAGYFYEQYF. The CDR3 DNA sequence: TGTGCCAGCACGGCGGGCTACTTTTACGAGCAGTACTTC.

This clonotype was counted a few times. CDR3 sequence reads: CASKSTGTGAPLKKHPRNQPQHF. Written as DNA, the CDR3 is TGTGCCAGCAAATCGACCGGGACAGGGGCCCCCCTAAAAAAGCATCCTCGCAATCAGCCCCAGCATTTT. V usage is TRBV6-5 and J usage is TRBJ1-5; 10 nucleotides agree with TRBD1. The CDR3 extends over 23 amino acids. The V gene's germline CDR1 is MNHEY and CDR2 SVGAGI. With 7 bases clipped from V and 2 bases from J, the junction kept 29 bases outside the gene matches.

This clonotype came up many times. This rearrangement joins TRBV12-3 or TRBV12-4 to TRBJ1-1; D uncertain. The CDR3 totals 13 residues. Trimming pared 3 bases from V and 4 bases from J, leaving 9 bases between. CDR3 sequence: CASSFWAGTEAFF. DNA of the CDR3: TGTGCCAGCAGTTTTTGGGCGGGCACTGAAGCTTTCTTT.

This clonotype was observed at least ten times. V and J are TRBV11-2 and TRBJ2-7, with 8 bases identical to TRBD1. Germline V gene data show CDR1 as SGHAT and CDR2 as FQNNGV. The CDR3 runs 15 residues. V was pared by 3 bases and J by 6 bases, with 10 bases of the junction left unmatched. The CDR3 sequence: CASSFPPGQGGEQYF. The CDR3 coding sequence is TGTGCCAGCAGCTTTCCCCCCGGACAGGGTGGCGAGCAGTACTTC.

This clonotype was picked up many times. This chain joins TRBV29-1 and TRBJ2-7; no clear D gene. Trimming took 6 bases from V and 3 from J, leaving 12 bases between them. Germline loops: CDR1 SQVTM, CDR2 ANQGSEA. The CDR3 length is 12 residues. The CDR3, as DNA: TGCAGCGTGGTTGAACAGCACTACGAGCAGTACTTC. Protein: CSVVEQHYEQYF.

The gene calls are TRBV10-3 and TRBJ2-7; weak D call: TRBD2 (6 bases). Germline V gene data show CDR1 as ENHRY and CDR2 as SYGVKD. CDR3 size: 14 residues. Trimming took 4 bases from V and 2 from J, leaving 12 bases between them. The DNA for the CDR3 is TGTGCCATCAGTGGGAGGGGACGGGCCTACGAGCAGTACTTC. It encodes CAISGRGRAYEQYF.

This clonotype has more than one count but fewer than ten. This chain uses TRBV20-1 with TRBJ1-5, with D unclear. The CDR3 is made up of 14 amino acids. Germline V CDR1 and CDR2: DFQATT, SNEGSKA (reference sequence). The V end was cut by 2 bases, the J end by 2 bases, with 10 bases between. The CDR3 loop is CSARYSSGNQPQHF. The CDR3 DNA sequence: TGCAGTGCTAGATACTCAAGTGGCAATCAGCCCCAGCATTTT.

This clonotype was seen repeatedly, ten times or more. In nucleotides, the CDR3 is TGTGCCAGCAGTTTAGGGGGGCTACCCTACGAGCAGTACTTC. This gives the protein CASSLGGLPYEQYF. V and J are TRBV27 and TRBJ2-7; TRBD1 or TRBD2 may be the D gene (6 bases each). CDR1 and CDR2 from the germline V gene are MNHEY and SMNVEV (reference sequence). The CDR3 contains 14 residues. Trimming left V 2 bases short and J 2 bases short, with 10 bases between.

This clonotype was seen ten or more times. The V and J genes are TRBV27 and TRBJ2-7; D possibly corresponds to TRBD1 (7 bases). The CDR3 consists of 13 residues. The V end was cut by 9 bases, the J end by 7 bases, with 19 bases between. CDR1 is MNHEY and CDR2 is SMNVEV in the germline V gene (reference sequence). CDR3 in DNA: TGTGCCAGTGCGGGACAGACTATACGAGAGCAGTACTTC. Encoded protein: CASAGQTIREQYF.

This clonotype appeared many times. The chain links TRBV5-1 to TRBJ1-2; 7 nucleotides align to TRBD1. The germline V gene encodes CDR1 SGHRS and CDR2 YFSETQ. Trimming cost V 3 bases and J 8 bases; bases outside gene matches: 13. This CDR3 contains 15 residues. The CDR3, as DNA: TGCGCCAGCAGCTCCGGGGACAGCACTTCGGAGGGCTACACCTTC. Its translation: CASSSGDSTSEGYTF.

This clonotype was seen many times. This chain uses TRBV6-5 with TRBJ2-5; 9 bases match TRBD2. V shed 6 bases and J 5 bases; nucleotides not matched to a gene: 13. Germline values: CDR1 MNHEY, CDR2 SVGAGI. CDR3 length: 16 amino acids. The chain's CDR3 is CASRRLAGSSFETQYF. In DNA, the CDR3 is TGTGCCAGCAGAAGGCTAGCGGGATCTTCTTTTGAGACCCAGTACTTC.

This clonotype was picked up many times. The genes are TRBV9 and TRBJ2-7; D may be TRBD2 (6 bases). Per the germline V gene, CDR1 is SGDLS and CDR2 is YYNGEE. The length of the CDR3 is 15 residues. Trimming stripped 3 bases from V and 4 bases from J, with 17 bases between. The CDR3 nucleotides read TGTGCCAGCAGCGCCACCGGGACTTCTACTTACGAGCAGTACTTC. Residues: CASSATGTSTYEQYF.